The source of this T cell receptor (beta chain) is a study of T cells in Graves' hyperthyroidism and ophthalmopathy. Trimming removed 9 bases from V and 8 bases from J, with 14 bases in between. This CDR3 spans 12 amino acids. Germline V gene data show CDR1 as MDHEN and CDR2 as SYDVKM. There were TCR beta CDR3 regions amplified from RNA transcripts. First-round RT-PCR with HTBI primers amplified the TCR CDR3 region. TCRdb re-called the multiplex PCR reads through MiXCR, storing one row per CDR3 protein. The table includes under 350,000 distinct CDR3 sequences, more than 15% detected once. Sequenced sample: blood. The chain has TRBV28 and TRBJ2-4; possible D gene TRBD1, 6 bases. This TCR came from a woman in her fifties or sixties with Graves' ophthalmopathy. The CDR3 reads CARSYRVYIQYF. The DNA of the CDR3 is TGTGCCAGGTCATACAGGGTATACATTCAGTACTTC.